This paragraph covers one T cell receptor (beta chain) sequence. The sample originates from a study of CD8 T cells in Susac syndrome. Looking at the study overall: Five or six sequenced Susac syndrome patients had clinically active disease, while roughly 8 were in remission.

A quantity of about 0.5 to 1 ug RNA underwent reverse transcription using random hexamers. One entry per CDR3 protein, called by TCRdb with MiXCR from the immunoSEQ multiplex PCR reads. There are around 190,000 distinct CDR3 sequences in the sample; roughly 94% occur only once, and 0.12% lies in the top ten. Per germline, CDR1 LGHNA and CDR2 YSLEER. The CDR3 length is 15 residues. Trimming took 0 bases from V and 1 from J, leaving 6 bases between them. What was sequenced was CD4+ T cells from PBMCs. The clonotype originates from a human donor with Susac syndrome. The genes are TRBV4-3 and TRBJ2-2; unclear D gene. CDR3 amino acids: CASSQEYRNTGELFF. The DNA for the CDR3 is TGCGCCAGCAGCCAAGAGTACAGGAACACCGGGGAGCTGTTTTTT.